This T cell receptor (beta chain) emerged from a study of T cell responses to AZD1222 COVID-19 vaccine. Regarding the study as a whole: A mostly white British donor set with more females was recruited, and clonal diversity was possibly underestimated. The number of AZD1222 recipients seropositive at baseline was only 6 or 7. Reportedly, close to half of spike-specific TCRs are directed against unmutated variant regions.

The method was immunoSEQ multiplex PCR; TCRdb's version includes in-frame clones alone and lacks a portion of them. This table has about 130,000 clones, 89% appearing once. Germline CDR1 LNHDA, CDR2 SQIVND (reference sequence). CDR3 length equals 12 residues. The V end lost 1 base, the J end lost 4 bases, and 5 bases lay between the germline ends. Comment on this clone: The antigen is not known.

The sequences come from peripheral blood, collected on day 0 of AZD1222 vaccination. The chain recombines TRBV19 with TRBJ2-7; the D is unclear. This TCR came from an adult in good health. The CDR3 bases are TGTGCCAGTAGTATAGCCGGTTACGAGCAGTACTTC. As protein: CASSIAGYEQYF. Filled out from reference TRBV19 and TRBJ2-7, the complete variable domain reads DGGITQSPKYLFRKEGQNVTLSCEQNLNHDAMYWYRQDPGQGLRLIYYSQIVNDFQKGDIAEGYSVSREKKESFPLTVTSAQKNPTAFYLCASSIAGYEQYFGPGTRLTVT.